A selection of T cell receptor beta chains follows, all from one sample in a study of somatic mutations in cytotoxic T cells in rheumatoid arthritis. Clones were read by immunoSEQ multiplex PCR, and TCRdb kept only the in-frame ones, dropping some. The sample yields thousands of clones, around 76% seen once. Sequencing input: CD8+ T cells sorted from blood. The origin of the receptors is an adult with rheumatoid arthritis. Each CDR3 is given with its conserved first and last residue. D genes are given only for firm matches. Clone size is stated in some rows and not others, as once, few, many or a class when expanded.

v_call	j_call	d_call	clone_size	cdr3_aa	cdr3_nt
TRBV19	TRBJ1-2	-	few	CASTPGSGAYGYTF	TGTGCCAGTACCCCGGGCAGCGGGGCCTATGGCTACACCTTC
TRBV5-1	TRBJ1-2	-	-	CASSWPDGENYGYTF	TGCGCCAGCAGCTGGCCCGACGGGGAGAACTATGGCTACACCTTC
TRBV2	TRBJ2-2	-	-	CASSEAGMSLTGELFF	TGTGCCAGCAGTGAAGCGGGGATGTCCCTCACCGGGGAGCTGTTTTTT
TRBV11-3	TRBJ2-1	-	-	CASSLGGTLSSYNEQFF	TGTGCCAGCAGCTTAGGGGGGACTTTGAGCTCCTACAATGAGCAGTTCTTC
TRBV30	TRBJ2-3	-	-	CAWSLTRGGADTQYF	TGTGCCTGGAGCCTAACGAGGGGGGGGGCAGATACGCAGTATTTT
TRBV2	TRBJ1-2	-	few	CASSPSPARGGVDGYTF	TGTGCCAGCAGTCCTTCGCCCGCTCGGGGGGGTGTTGATGGCTACACCTTC
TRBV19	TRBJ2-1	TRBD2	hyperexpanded	CASSVAGEQFF	TGTGCCAGTAGTGTAGCGGGCGAGCAGTTCTTC
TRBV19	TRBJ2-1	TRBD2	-	CASSSPGTSGTRDFNEQFF	TGTGCCAGTAGTAGTCCCGGGACTAGCGGGACGAGGGATTTCAATGAGCAGTTCTTC
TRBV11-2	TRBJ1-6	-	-	CASRSAVYNSPLHF	TGTGCCAGCAGATCGGCAGTGTATAATTCACCCCTCCACTTT
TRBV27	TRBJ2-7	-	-	CASSLWGDVLSEQYF	TGTGCCAGCAGTTTATGGGGGGACGTTCTGAGCGAGCAGTACTTC
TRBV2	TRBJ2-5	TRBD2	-	CASSERLAGEQETQYF	TGTGCCAGCAGTGAACGGCTAGCGGGGGAGCAAGAGACCCAGTACTTC